The next 13 T cell receptor beta chains were all read from a single sample in a study of T cells after yellow fever vaccination. Using its own MiXCR run on the 5' RACE reads, TCRdb lists one record per CDR3 protein. In the table there are hundreds of thousands of distinct CDR3 sequences, 21% of which are singletons. The material sequenced was PBMCs, taken roughly 20 days after the first yellow fever vaccination. The receptors shown here come from a man aged 18 to 29 who received the YFV17D yellow fever vaccine.

This clonotype has a handful of counts. The J gene is TRBJ2-7, the V gene TRBV2; 11 bases map to TRBD1. With V trimmed by 0 bases and J by 3 bases, 1 base remained unmatched. Germline values: CDR1 SNHLY, CDR2 FYNNEI. The length of the CDR3 is 15 residues. CDR3 sequence reads: CASSEAGTGGYEQYF. The CDR3 DNA follows: TGTGCCAGCAGTGAAGCCGGGACAGGGGGCTACGAGCAGTACTTC.

There are a few counts of this clonotype. J is TRBJ2-1 and V is TRBV20-1; 11 bases are a match to TRBD2. Per germline, CDR1 DFQATT and CDR2 SNEGSKA (reference sequence). V was pared by 8 bases and J by 4 bases, with 7 bases of the junction left unmatched. This CDR3 is built from 14 residues. CDR3 sequence: CSLGLADFYNEQFF. The CDR3 DNA reads TGCAGTTTGGGACTAGCGGATTTTTACAATGAGCAGTTCTTC.

This clonotype was seen at least ten times. The J gene is TRBJ1-5, the V gene TRBV7-2; 12 bases agree with TRBD1. The CDR3 covers 17 residues. CDR1 and CDR2 from the germline V gene are SGHTA and FQGNSA. With V trimmed by 4 bases and J by 10 bases, 14 bases remained unmatched. The CDR3 here is CASSSKAGTGGEEPQHF. The CDR3 DNA sequence: TGTGCCAGCAGCTCAAAGGCGGGGACAGGGGGCGAAGAACCCCAGCATTTT.

The V call is TRBV20-1, the J call TRBJ2-1, with 16 bases identical to TRBD2. CDR3 length equals 19 residues. V was pared by 1 base and J by 1 base, with 7 bases of the junction left unmatched. Per the germline V gene, CDR1 is DFQATT and CDR2 is SNEGSKA (reference sequence). The DNA of the CDR3 is TGCAGTGCTAGAGGACCGGGACTAGCGGGGGGGCCTTCCTACAATGAGCAGTTCTTC. This codes for CSARGPGLAGGPSYNEQFF.

The sample holds a few counts of this clonotype. J is TRBJ1-1 and V is TRBV9; D unresolved. V was trimmed by 0 bases and J by 4 bases, leaving 13 bases between them. This CDR3 has 15 amino acids. Per the germline V gene, CDR1 is SGDLS and CDR2 is YYNGEE. This CDR3 reads CASSVDGLSGTEAFF. The CDR3 DNA is TGTGCCAGCAGCGTAGATGGCCTATCAGGCACTGAAGCTTTCTTT.

Ten or more counts support this clonotype. The chain uses TRBV5-4 and TRBJ2-1; TRBD1 matches 9 bases. The CDR3 has 16 amino acids. After removal of 0 bases from V and 4 bases from J, the junction contained 5 bases not matched to a gene. Germline CDR1 and CDR2: SGHNT and YYREEE (reference sequence). CDR3 residues: CASSLATGGSYNEQFF. DNA for the CDR3: TGTGCCAGCAGCTTGGCGACAGGGGGGAGTTACAATGAGCAGTTCTTC.

The rearrangement uses TRBV15 and TRBJ2-7, with D perhaps TRBD1 (6 bases). CDR3 size: 13 residues. Germline lookup yields CDR1 LNHNV and CDR2 YYDKDF (reference sequence). Trimming pared 5 bases from V and 4 bases from J, leaving 12 bases between. The DNA of the CDR3 is TGTGCCACCAGCGCCGGGACACATTACGAGCAGTACGTC. It translates to CATSAGTHYEQYV.

This clonotype was recorded a few times. The chain employs TRBV24-1 and TRBJ2-3, with 14 bases lining up with TRBD2. The V gene end was trimmed by 2 bases and the J gene end by 9 bases; junction bases not matched to a gene: 6. CDR3 length equals 16 residues. Germline V gene data show CDR1 as KGHDR and CDR2 as SFDVKD. The CDR3 region is CATSDSRLAGGRTQYF. The CDR3 DNA sequence: TGTGCCACCAGTGATTCCAGACTAGCGGGGGGGCGCACGCAGTATTTT.

This clonotype was counted only a few times. V gene TRBV19 combines with J gene TRBJ1-2, with D tentatively TRBD1 (5 bases). CDR1 is LNHDA and CDR2 is SQIVND in the germline V gene (reference sequence). CDR3 length: 13 amino acids. The V end lost 3 bases, the J end lost 0 bases, and 5 bases lay between the germline ends. The CDR3 DNA follows: TGTGCCAGTAGTATGGGGGCTAACTATGGCTACACCTTC. Residues: CASSMGANYGYTF.

The rearrangement joins TRBV12-5 to TRBJ1-2; D uncertain. Trimming took 0 bases from V and 4 from J, leaving 15 bases between them. The germline V gene has CDR1 LGHNT and CDR2 FRNRAP. CDR3 size: 16 residues. CDR3 nucleotides: TGTGCTAGTGGTTTGGTACTGGGGATTTCCCTCTATGGCTACACCTTC. Translating it yields CASGLVLGISLYGYTF.

This clonotype was observed a few times. The chain carries TRBV7-9 and TRBJ1-1, with D hard to call. The germline V and J ends were trimmed by 5 bases and 11 bases, with 21 bases remaining between them. There are 14 residues in the CDR3. From germline, CDR1 is SEHNR and CDR2 FQNEAQ (reference sequence). CDR3 loop: CASSRTLPPLGAFF. The CDR3 DNA reads as TGTGCCAGCAGCCGGACCCTCCCACCCTTGGGGGCTTTCTTT.

This clonotype has a count of ten or more. The J gene is TRBJ2-3, the V gene TRBV29-1; 11 nucleotides agree with TRBD2. V shed 5 bases and J 1 base; nucleotides not matched to a gene: 5. Germline CDR1 is SQVTM and CDR2 is ANQGSEA. The CDR3 is 15 residues long. CDR3 protein: CSVFMTSGGTDTQYF. The CDR3 region has the DNA TGCAGCGTTTTTATGACTAGCGGGGGCACAGATACGCAGTATTTT.

The genes are TRBV12-3 or TRBV12-4 and TRBJ1-5, with 7 positions matching TRBD1. CDR3 length: 15 amino acids. V lost 5 bases to trimming and J lost 4 bases; unmatched junction nucleotides: 8. CDR3 residues: CASSTQGQENQPQHF. DNA for the CDR3: TGTGCCAGCAGTACCCAAGGACAGGAAAATCAGCCCCAGCATTTT.